Each of the 27 T cell receptor beta chains below was sequenced from the same sample in a study of blood T cell repertoires in COVID-19. Sequencing used immunoSEQ multiplex PCR; TCRdb keeps in-frame clones, though not all of them. The sample yields roughly 110,000 clones, approximately 80% seen once. The sequenced material came from peripheral blood. The receptor source for this set is a woman in her sixties or seventies with acute or convalescent COVID-19.

V usage is TRBV14 and J usage is TRBJ1-1; D gene uncertain. Germline V gives CDR1 SGHDN, CDR2 FVKESK. V lost 6 bases to trimming and J lost 4 bases, with 12 bases between them. CDR3 length equals 13 residues. The CDR3 DNA follows: TGTGCCAGCAGTCATATCCCGAGCACTGAAGCTTTCTTT. Its protein is CASSHIPSTEAFF.

This clone was recorded once. This chain uses TRBV6-1 with TRBJ2-1; D perhaps matches TRBD1 (6 bases). Germline loops: CDR1 MNHNS, CDR2 SASEGT. The CDR3 extends over 12 amino acids. V was cut by 1 base and J by 13 bases, with 11 bases left in between. The CDR3 coding sequence is TGTGCCAGCAGTGAAGAACAGGGACGTCAGTTCTTC. Its translation: CASSEEQGRQFF.

This chain links TRBV28 with TRBJ2-5; a possible D gene is TRBD2 (5 bases). With 2 bases removed from V and 5 bases from J, the gap between germline ends came to 9 bases. CDR1 is MDHEN and CDR2 is SYDVKM in the germline V gene. This CDR3 has 13 residues. In nucleotides, the CDR3 is TGTGCCAGCAGTTTAACTTGGAGGGAGACCCAGTACTTC. Its protein product is CASSLTWRETQYF. Complete variable domain (other parts from reference TRBV28 and TRBJ2-5): DVKVTQSSRYLVKRTGEKVFLECVQDMDHENMFWYRQDPGLGLRLIYFSYDVKMKEKGDIPEGYSVSREKKERFSLILESASTNQTSMYLCASSLTWRETQYFGPGTRLLVL.

The chain combines TRBV7-9 with TRBJ2-1; D perhaps matches TRBD2 (5 bases). This CDR3 comprises 14 residues. Germline V gives CDR1 SEHNR, CDR2 FQNEAQ (reference sequence). The ends were cut back, 2 bases at V and 6 bases at J, with 11 bases in the middle. The CDR3 nucleotides read TGTGCCAGCAGCTTACTAGCCTCTTCCAATGAGCAGTTCTTC. The encoded protein is CASSLLASSNEQFF. Together with reference TRBV7-9 and TRBJ2-1, the CDR3 gives the full variable domain: DTGVSQNPRHKITKRGQNVTFRCDPISEHNRLYWYRQTLGQGPEFLTYFQNEAQLEKSRLLSDRFSAERPKGSFSTLEIQRTEQGDSAMYLCASSLLASSNEQFFGPGTRLTVL.

The chain is built from TRBV7-2 and TRBJ2-2; D gene ambiguous. V gave up 3 bases and J gave up 1 base, with 6 bases separating them. Germline V gene sequence: CDR1 SGHTA, CDR2 FQGNSA. This CDR3 is built from 14 residues. The CDR3 loop is CASSFTLNTGELFF. In DNA form, the CDR3 reads TGTGCCAGCAGCTTCACTTTGAACACCGGGGAGCTGTTTTTT.

The V call is TRBV24-1, the J call TRBJ1-3; D is uncertain. This CDR3 comprises 22 residues. CDR1 and CDR2 (germline): KGHDR, SFDVKD. The V and J ends lost 0 bases and 0 bases respectively, with 26 bases between them. In DNA form, the CDR3 reads TGTGCCACCAGTGATTTGCCGTCAGGATCGAGATGCCCCAAAAGCTCTGGAAACACCATATATTTT. This sequence encodes CATSDLPSGSRCPKSSGNTIYF.

The chain employs TRBV7-8 and TRBJ1-2, with D maybe TRBD1 (5 bases). CDR1 SGHVS and CDR2 FQNEAQ come from the germline V gene. CDR3 size: 15 residues. Trimming took off 0 bases at V and 8 bases at J, with 16 bases between the two ends. The CDR3 protein is CASSLAMSQGEGYTF. The CDR3 region has the DNA TGTGCCAGCAGCTTAGCGATGAGTCAGGGCGAGGGCTACACCTTC.

The chain recombines TRBV18 with TRBJ2-3; 7 positions agree with TRBD2. The CDR3 extends over 16 amino acids. The V gene's germline CDR1 is KGHSH and CDR2 LQKENI. With 3 bases clipped from V and 1 base from J, the junction kept 7 bases outside the gene matches. CDR3 in DNA: TGTGCCAGCTCACCTTCCACTAGCGTAGGCACAGATACGCAGTATTTT. Its translation: CASSPSTSVGTDTQYF. Full variable domain (missing parts from reference TRBV18 and TRBJ2-3): NAGVMQNPRHLVRRRGQEARLRCSPMKGHSHVYWYRQLPEEGLKFMVYLQKENIIDESGMPKERFSAEFPKEGPSILRIQQVVRGDSAAYFCASSPSTSVGTDTQYFGPGTRLTVL.

The chain links TRBV10-3 to TRBJ1-2, with 7 bases that match TRBD1. The CDR3 contains 15 residues. V lost 5 bases and J lost 6; bases outside the gene matches: 12. CDR1 is ENHRY, CDR2 SYGVKD, per germline. This CDR3 is CAISYGDRNFDGYTF. DNA for the CDR3: TGTGCCATCAGTTATGGGGACAGAAATTTTGATGGCTACACCTTC.

The genes are TRBV2 and TRBJ2-1; 8 nucleotides agree with TRBD2. This CDR3 has 14 amino acids. Germline CDR1 is SNHLY and CDR2 is FYNNEI. V was pared by 7 bases and J by 2 bases, with 4 bases of the junction left unmatched. CDR3 sequence reads: CASNVREAYNEQFF. The DNA for the CDR3 is TGTGCCAGCAATGTGCGGGAGGCCTACAATGAGCAGTTCTTC.

This chain joins TRBV5-1 and TRBJ2-1; 12 bases agree with TRBD2. Germline-derived CDR1 and CDR2 are SGHRS and YFSETQ. There are 17 residues in the CDR3. The J segment lost 1 base and the V segment lost 5 bases, leaving 7 bases of the junction unmatched. CDR3 in DNA: TGCGCCAGCAGGCTAGCGGGAGGGACCCAGTCCTACAATGAGCAGTTCTTC. Translation: CASRLAGGTQSYNEQFF. Based on the CDR3 plus reference TRBV5-1 and TRBJ2-1, the full variable domain is KAGVTQTPRYLIKTRGQQVTLSCSPISGHRSVSWYQQTPGQGLQFLFEYFSETQRNKGNFPGRFSGRQFSNSRSEMNVSTLELGDSALYLCASRLAGGTQSYNEQFFGPGTRLTVL.

The sample holds one count of this clone. J is TRBJ2-1 and V is TRBV18; 14 nucleotides align to TRBD2. This CDR3 comprises 16 residues. Germline assignment: CDR1 KGHSH and CDR2 LQKENI. V lost 3 bases and J lost 10; bases outside the gene matches: 8. CDR3 sequence: CASSPTGTSGRGEQFF. The CDR3 coding sequence is TGTGCCAGCTCACCGACAGGGACTAGCGGGAGAGGGGAGCAGTTCTTC.

This clone was counted a few times. The chain combines TRBV5-1 with TRBJ1-3, with D unclear. The CDR3 consists of 15 residues. CDR1 and CDR2 from the germline V gene are SGHRS and YFSETQ. V was cut by 1 base and J by 0 bases, with 8 bases left in between. CDR3 nucleotides: TGCGCCAGCAGCTTGATCGGGGACTCTGGAAACACCATATATTTT. It codes for CASSLIGDSGNTIYF.

The genes are TRBV29-1 and TRBJ1-2; D is ambiguous. Trimming took 8 bases from V and 8 from J, leaving 15 bases between them. Germline V gives CDR1 SQVTM, CDR2 ANQGSEA. This CDR3 is 11 amino acids long. The CDR3 sequence is CSLFEGGGYTF. CDR3 nucleotides: TGCAGCCTTTTCGAAGGAGGCGGCTACACCTTC.

The chain is built from TRBV30 and TRBJ2-7; TRBD1 agrees at 9 bases. CDR1 GTSNPN and CDR2 SVGIG come from the germline V gene (reference sequence). The CDR3 consists of 14 residues. Trimming at V came to 4 bases and at J to 5 bases, leaving 9 bases not matched to a gene. The CDR3 DNA reads as TGTGCCTGGACCTTAGGACAGGGGTCCCACGAGCAGTACTTC. Its translation: CAWTLGQGSHEQYF.

The chain combines TRBV9 with TRBJ1-6; D might be TRBD1 (5 bases). Germline V lookup: CDR1 SGDLS, CDR2 YYNGEE. This CDR3 comprises 15 residues. Trimming stripped 4 bases from V and 7 bases from J, with 15 bases between. CDR3 loop: CASSFGGDPNSPLHF. CDR3 DNA sequence: TGTGCCAGCAGCTTTGGGGGGGATCCGAATTCACCCCTCCACTTT. Filled out from reference TRBV9 and TRBJ1-6, the complete variable domain reads DSGVTQTPKHLITATGQRVTLRCSPRSGDLSVYWYQQSLDQGLQFLIQYYNGEERAKGNILERFSAQQFPDLHSELNLSSLELGDSALYFCASSFGGDPNSPLHFGNGTRLTVT.

A note on this clone: The germline gene is not matched at one end of the junction; a read error may be the cause. The chain uses TRBV2 and TRBJ1-2; the D gene is possibly TRBD1 (5 bases). The CDR3 runs to 14 residues. Germline-derived CDR1 and CDR2 are SNHLY and FYNNEI. The CDR3 loop is CASTQTVGNNGYTF. CDR3 bases: TGTGCCAGCACCCAGACAGTAGGAAACAATGGATACACCTTC.

J is TRBJ2-7 and V is TRBV19; 9 nucleotides line up with TRBD1. The CDR3 totals 15 residues. The J segment lost 4 bases and the V segment lost 3 bases, leaving 7 bases of the junction unmatched. Looked up from germline, CDR1 is LNHDA and CDR2 is SQIVND (reference sequence). The CDR3 bases are TGTGCCAGTAGTATGACCGGACAGGGGTATTACGAGCAGTACTTC. Amino acids: CASSMTGQGYYEQYF.

V gene TRBV9 combines with J gene TRBJ1-5, with D perhaps TRBD1 (5 bases). The CDR3 runs 14 residues. V lost 3 bases and J lost 6, with 13 bases in between. Germline CDR1 and CDR2: SGDLS and YYNGEE. CDR3 in amino acids: CASSGQGTGQPQHF. DNA of the CDR3: TGTGCCAGCAGCGGGCAGGGTACAGGTCAGCCCCAGCATTTT.

V and J are TRBV29-1 and TRBJ1-1, with D tentatively TRBD1 (5 bases). Between the trimmed V and J ends, which lost 4 bases and 5 bases, there was a span of 14 bases. Germline assignment: CDR1 SQVTM and CDR2 ANQGSEA. The CDR3 consists of 13 residues. This chain's CDR3 is CSVVGRARTEAFF. The CDR3 bases are TGCAGCGTTGTAGGCAGGGCGAGGACTGAAGCTTTCTTT.

This clone was observed a few times. This rearrangement joins TRBV7-9 to TRBJ2-4; possibly TRBD2 for D (5 bases). The CDR3 consists of 15 residues. Trimming left V 3 bases short and J 6 bases short, with 15 bases between. Germline V CDR1 and CDR2: SEHNR, FQNEAQ (reference sequence). Here the CDR3 DNA reads TGTGCCAGCAGCTTGGGGTCAATAGGAGGAAACATTCAGTACTTC. Its protein is CASSLGSIGGNIQYF.

This clone showed up just once. The CDR3 coding sequence is TGTGCCAGTACCTCCCAGGAGGGTGGCTCCTGGAACACTGAAGCTTTCTTT. Its translation: CASTSQEGGSWNTEAFF. The rearrangement uses TRBV19 and TRBJ1-1; D is undetermined. CDR1 is LNHDA and CDR2 is SQIVND in the germline V gene (reference sequence). The V gene lost 7 bases and the J gene lost 1 base, with 22 bases spanning the gap. The CDR3 covers 17 residues.

The chain carries TRBV5-1 and TRBJ1-4; TRBD1 agrees at 7 bases. The CDR3 has 15 residues. In germline, CDR1 is SGHRS, CDR2 YFSETQ. V lost 0 bases, J lost 8 bases, and 7 bases stayed unmatched. The CDR3 loop is CASSLARQGDEKLFF. As DNA, the CDR3 is TGCGCCAGCAGCTTGGCCAGGCAGGGGGACGAAAAACTGTTTTTT. The variable domain in full, with the rest retrieved from reference TRBV5-1 and TRBJ1-4, is KAGVTQTPRYLIKTRGQQVTLSCSPISGHRSVSWYQQTPGQGLQFLFEYFSETQRNKGNFPGRFSGRQFSNSRSEMNVSTLELGDSALYLCASSLARQGDEKLFFGSGTQLSVL.

This clone was seen once. This chain uses TRBV28 with TRBJ1-1, with no clear D. Germline CDR1 and CDR2: MDHEN and SYDVKM. The V and J ends lost 2 bases and 8 bases respectively, with 9 bases between them. There are 12 residues in the CDR3. The CDR3: CASSLLREEAFF. The CDR3 region has the DNA TGTGCCAGCAGTTTACTTAGAGAGGAAGCTTTCTTT.

The V gene is TRBV6-2 or TRBV6-3, the J gene TRBJ1-5, with TRBD1 matching over 10 bases. Germline V CDR1 and CDR2: MNHEY, SVGEGT. J lost 4 bases, V lost 1 base, and 7 bases had no gene match. CDR3 size: 17 residues. The CDR3 sequence: CASSYWGAGQGNQPQHF. CDR3 DNA sequence: TGTGCCAGCAGTTACTGGGGAGCGGGACAGGGGAATCAGCCCCAGCATTTT.

The genes are TRBV4-1 and TRBJ2-3; D possibly corresponds to TRBD1 (6 bases). Germline loops: CDR1 MGHRA, CDR2 YSYEKL. V lost 2 bases and J 0 bases, leaving 9 bases between the germline ends. The CDR3 extends over 15 amino acids. For the CDR3, the DNA is TGCGCCAGCAGCCAACCCCAGGGGAGCACAGATACGCAGTATTTT. Its translation is CASSQPQGSTDTQYF.

The table lists this clone with a count of one. The chain carries TRBV20-1 and TRBJ2-1, with D possibly matching TRBD1 (5 bases). The germline gives CDR1 DFQATT, CDR2 SNEGSKA (reference sequence). The V end was cut by 3 bases, the J end by 7 bases, with 10 bases between. This CDR3 is 12 amino acids long. DNA of the CDR3: TGCAGTGCTAGTAAGGGGTCAAATGAGCAGTTCTTC. It codes for CSASKGSNEQFF.